This T cell receptor beta chain appears in the sequencing data of a study of identical twins. Study-wide results and caveats: Models underestimated how often monozygotic twins shared out-of-frame TCR alpha. Twins' surplus sharing was weaker for beta out-of-frame sequences.

The CDR3 is 12 amino acids. CDR1 and CDR2 (germline): DFQATT, SNEGSKA (reference sequence). Template switching, a step in the protocol, added a universal primer site, and cDNA carried unique molecular identifiers. MiXCR, run by TCRdb on the 5' RACE reads, gives a single entry per CDR3 protein. Found here are some 250,000 distinct CDR3 sequences, approximately 7.1% of them singletons; the top ten hold roughly 15%. This clonotype appeared many times. The antigen is unknown. This same sample was also part of a study on T cells expressing NK-cell markers. That source notes: Seven HCMV-seropositive donors and one seronegative donor made up the eight sequenced donors.

The chain links TRBV20-1 to TRBJ2-5, with 7 nucleotides matching TRBD2. The sequencing input was CD8+ T cells sorted from blood. The sequence came from a woman aged 18-29 years in good health. The CDR3 sequence: CSPQRDEETQYF. The CDR3 DNA reads as TGCAGCCCCCAGCGGGATGAAGAGACCCAGTACTTC.